This is a list of T cell receptor beta chains from one sample in a study of CD8 T cells in ankylosing spondylitis. Each CDR3 protein is one row after TCRdb ran MiXCR on the 5' RACE reads. This sample yields roughly 230,000 distinct CDR3 sequences, of which approximately 7.6% are seen a single time; more than 4% belongs to the top ten. The sequenced material came from blood, either unsorted or a sorted T cell fraction (not recorded which). Receptors originate from a female donor with ankylosing spondylitis or in good health (not recorded which). CDR3s include the opening cysteine and the closing phenylalanine or tryptophan. D genes are given only for firm matches. Some rows mark clone size as missing; the rest say once, few, many or name a class of expanded clone.

j_gene: TRBJ2-5; d_gene: -; abundance: many; v_gene: TRBV12-3/TRBV12-4; CDR3aa: CASSPPAGPGETQYF; CDR3nt: TGTGCCAGCAGCCCCCCCGCGGGCCCCGGGGAGACCCAGTACTTC
j_gene: TRBJ2-3; d_gene: -; abundance: many; v_gene: TRBV20-1; CDR3aa: CSARRAAQRADTQYF; CDR3nt: TGCAGTGCCCGGCGGGCTGCCCAAAGGGCAGATACGCAGTATTTT
j_gene: TRBJ2-7; d_gene: -; abundance: -; v_gene: TRBV2; CDR3aa: CASSEGGDSYEQYF; CDR3nt: TGTGCCAGCAGTGAAGGGGGTGACTCCTACGAGCAGTACTTC
j_gene: TRBJ2-7; d_gene: -; abundance: many; v_gene: TRBV5-1; CDR3aa: CASSSLGPPSEQYF; CDR3nt: TGCGCCAGCAGCTCGTTGGGACCACCATCCGAGCAGTACTTC
j_gene: TRBJ2-2; d_gene: -; abundance: -; v_gene: TRBV30; CDR3aa: CAWREFFTGELFF; CDR3nt: TGTGCCTGGAGGGAATTCTTCACCGGGGAGCTGTTTTTT
j_gene: TRBJ2-6; d_gene: -; abundance: -; v_gene: TRBV28; CDR3aa: CASGPGTASSGANVLTF; CDR3nt: TGTGCCAGCGGTCCCGGGACGGCAAGCTCTGGGGCCAACGTCCTGACTTTC
j_gene: TRBJ2-3; d_gene: TRBD2; abundance: -; v_gene: TRBV7-2; CDR3aa: CASSFRDYRDTQYF; CDR3nt: TGTGCCAGCAGCTTCCGGGACTATCGAGATACGCAGTATTTT
j_gene: TRBJ1-2; d_gene: -; abundance: many; v_gene: TRBV29-1; CDR3aa: CSVEDRVGDYGYTF; CDR3nt: TGCAGCGTTGAAGATCGGGTGGGCGACTATGGCTACACCTTC
j_gene: TRBJ2-2; d_gene: TRBD1; abundance: many; v_gene: TRBV30; CDR3aa: CAWSTGTGGAGELFF; CDR3nt: TGTGCCTGGAGTACCGGGACAGGGGGGGCCGGGGAGCTGTTTTTT
j_gene: TRBJ2-7; d_gene: TRBD2; abundance: many; v_gene: TRBV6-2/TRBV6-3; CDR3aa: CASRTGLAPTYEQYF; CDR3nt: TGTGCCAGCAGGACTGGACTAGCGCCTACCTACGAGCAGTACTTC
j_gene: TRBJ2-1; d_gene: TRBD2; abundance: -; v_gene: TRBV20-1; CDR3aa: CSARDLRERPYNEQFF; CDR3nt: TGCAGTGCTAGAGATCTGCGGGAGAGACCGTACAATGAGCAGTTCTTC
j_gene: TRBJ2-1; d_gene: -; abundance: many; v_gene: TRBV12-3/TRBV12-4; CDR3aa: CASSYSSVGLDEQFF; CDR3nt: TGTGCCAGCAGCTACTCTAGCGTTGGTCTCGATGAGCAGTTCTTC
j_gene: TRBJ2-1; d_gene: TRBD2; abundance: many; v_gene: TRBV5-1; CDR3aa: CASSLGTSGRGNEQFF; CDR3nt: TGCGCCAGCAGCTTGGGCACTAGCGGGAGAGGTAATGAGCAGTTCTTC
j_gene: TRBJ1-5; d_gene: TRBD1; abundance: many; v_gene: TRBV28; CDR3aa: CASSIGQGLGQPQHF; CDR3nt: TGTGCCAGCAGTATTGGACAGGGTTTAGGTCAGCCCCAGCATTTT
j_gene: TRBJ2-1; d_gene: -; abundance: many; v_gene: TRBV7-8; CDR3aa: CASSLGDHNEQFF; CDR3nt: TGTGCCAGCAGCTTAGGAGACCACAATGAGCAGTTCTTC
j_gene: TRBJ1-1; d_gene: -; abundance: many; v_gene: TRBV4-3; CDR3aa: CASSQDQRGGTEAFF; CDR3nt: TGCGCCAGCAGCCAAGATCAGAGGGGTGGCACTGAAGCTTTCTTT
j_gene: TRBJ1-1; d_gene: -; abundance: few; v_gene: TRBV28; CDR3aa: CASSRRGGTEAFF; CDR3nt: TGTGCCAGCAGCCGCCGGGGTGGCACTGAAGCTTTCTTT
j_gene: TRBJ1-1; d_gene: -; abundance: many; v_gene: TRBV12-3/TRBV12-4; CDR3aa: CASSLRGGWGEAFF; CDR3nt: TGTGCCAGCAGTCTTAGGGGGGGATGGGGAGAAGCTTTCTTT
j_gene: TRBJ2-5; d_gene: -; abundance: few; v_gene: TRBV20-1; CDR3aa: CSAPRTGETQYF; CDR3nt: TGCAGTGCTCCACGGACTGGAGAGACCCAGTACTTC
j_gene: TRBJ1-1; d_gene: -; abundance: many; v_gene: TRBV19; CDR3aa: CASSALNTEAFF; CDR3nt: TGTGCCAGTAGCGCCTTGAACACTGAAGCTTTCTTT
j_gene: TRBJ1-1; d_gene: -; abundance: many; v_gene: TRBV5-5; CDR3aa: CASSSRDSTEAFF; CDR3nt: TGTGCCAGCAGCTCGAGAGACAGCACTGAAGCTTTCTTT
j_gene: TRBJ2-7; d_gene: -; abundance: -; v_gene: TRBV14; CDR3aa: CASSHSGPYEQYF; CDR3nt: TGTGCCAGCAGCCACAGCGGGCCCTACGAGCAGTACTTC
j_gene: TRBJ2-7; d_gene: -; abundance: many; v_gene: TRBV12-3/TRBV12-4; CDR3aa: CASSPGLARHEQYF; CDR3nt: TGTGCCAGCAGTCCAGGACTGGCGAGGCACGAGCAGTACTTC
j_gene: TRBJ1-2; d_gene: -; abundance: many; v_gene: TRBV7-8; CDR3aa: CASSPSRRNYGYTF; CDR3nt: TGTGCCAGCAGCCCTTCCCGACGTAACTATGGCTACACCTTC
j_gene: TRBJ2-3; d_gene: -; abundance: many; v_gene: TRBV7-2; CDR3aa: CASTIPRDGSTDTQYF; CDR3nt: TGTGCCAGCACCATACCCCGGGACGGAAGCACAGATACGCAGTATTTT
j_gene: TRBJ2-6; d_gene: -; abundance: few; v_gene: TRBV4-3; CDR3aa: CASSQEWGANVLTF; CDR3nt: TGCGCCAGCAGCCAAGAGTGGGGGGCCAACGTCCTGACTTTC
j_gene: TRBJ1-1; d_gene: -; abundance: many; v_gene: TRBV11-2; CDR3aa: CASSLRGVDAFF; CDR3nt: TGTGCCAGCAGCTTACGGGGGGTTGACGCTTTCTTT
j_gene: TRBJ1-1; d_gene: -; abundance: -; v_gene: TRBV7-2; CDR3aa: CASSLRGGREAFF; CDR3nt: TGTGCCAGCAGTTTAAGGGGGGGCCGGGAAGCTTTCTTT
j_gene: TRBJ2-3; d_gene: -; abundance: many; v_gene: TRBV7-2; CDR3aa: CASSLSRGASTDTQYF; CDR3nt: TGTGCCAGCAGCTTATCTAGGGGCGCGAGCACAGATACGCAGTATTTT
j_gene: TRBJ2-7; d_gene: -; abundance: many; v_gene: TRBV12-3/TRBV12-4; CDR3aa: CASNDPPGEQYF; CDR3nt: TGTGCCAGCAATGACCCCCCGGGGGAGCAGTACTTC
j_gene: TRBJ2-3; d_gene: TRBD2; abundance: -; v_gene: TRBV11-1; CDR3aa: CASSFPGTSHIGVTDTQYF; CDR3nt: TGTGCCAGCAGCTTCCCCGGGACTAGCCACATCGGAGTCACAGATACGCAGTATTTT
j_gene: TRBJ2-1; d_gene: -; abundance: many; v_gene: TRBV14; CDR3aa: CASSPELGNEQFF; CDR3nt: TGTGCCAGCAGCCCAGAACTGGGGAATGAGCAGTTCTTC
j_gene: TRBJ1-5; d_gene: -; abundance: many; v_gene: TRBV7-2; CDR3aa: CASSLSGGSNQPQHF; CDR3nt: TGTGCCAGCAGCCTTAGCGGGGGAAGCAATCAGCCCCAGCATTTT
j_gene: TRBJ1-2; d_gene: -; abundance: many; v_gene: TRBV5-1; CDR3aa: CASSLELKNYGYTF; CDR3nt: TGCGCCAGCAGCTTGGAACTCAAGAACTATGGCTACACCTTC
j_gene: TRBJ2-1; d_gene: TRBD2; abundance: many; v_gene: TRBV2; CDR3aa: CASRGLAENNEQFF; CDR3nt: TGTGCCAGCAGGGGACTAGCGGAGAACAATGAGCAGTTCTTC
j_gene: TRBJ2-1; d_gene: TRBD2; abundance: many; v_gene: TRBV20-1; CDR3aa: CSARTGTSGIHEQFF; CDR3nt: TGCAGTGCTAGAACGGGGACTAGCGGGATCCATGAGCAGTTCTTC
j_gene: TRBJ2-7; d_gene: -; abundance: -; v_gene: TRBV7-8; CDR3aa: CASSWSGDPYEQYF; CDR3nt: TGTGCCAGCAGCTGGAGCGGCGATCCCTACGAGCAGTACTTC
j_gene: TRBJ1-1; d_gene: -; abundance: many; v_gene: TRBV3-1; CDR3aa: CASSQIGDTEAFF; CDR3nt: TGTGCCAGCAGCCAGATAGGGGACACTGAAGCTTTCTTT